A selection of T cell receptor beta chains follows, all from one sample in a study of blood T cell repertoires in COVID-19. TCRdb's copy holds only in-frame clones and misses some; the assay was immunoSEQ multiplex PCR. There are 350,000 to 500,000 clones in the sample; about 90% occur only once, and 0.75% to 0.85% lies in the top ten. The sequenced sample consisted of peripheral blood. Receptor source: a man younger than 35 with COVID-19, enrolled during active disease. Both conserved end residues are part of each CDR3. Each record gives: clone size, J gene, D gene, V gene, CDR3 protein, CDR3 DNA. A D gene is named only where the DNA matches it firmly. Part of the rows lack a size; the others show once, few, many or a class for expanded clones.

>-|TRBJ1-1|-|TRBV7-8
CATAQLPNTEAFF
TGTGCCACAGCGCAGTTACCGAACACTGAAGCTTTCTTT
>-|TRBJ1-2|TRBD1|TRBV19
CASSIEDRRYGYTF
TGTGCCAGTAGTATTGAGGACAGGCGCTATGGCTACACCTTC
>few|TRBJ2-1|-|TRBV4-2
CASSQDGGSANEQFF
TGTGCCAGCAGCCAAGATGGCGGCTCTGCCAATGAGCAGTTCTTC
>once|TRBJ2-7|TRBD1|TRBV7-2
CASSLAQGAPYEQYF
TGTGCCAGCAGCTTAGCCCAGGGGGCTCCCTACGAGCAGTACTTC
>-|TRBJ1-1|-|TRBV7-9
CASSSTDTEAFF
TGTGCCAGCAGCAGCACGGACACTGAAGCTTTCTTT
>-|TRBJ1-5|-|TRBV19
CATDQGRNQPQHF
TGTGCCACCGACCAGGGGCGGAATCAGCCCCAGCATTTT
>-|TRBJ2-5|-|TRBV7-9
CASSQTSGTQETQYF
TGTGCCAGCAGCCAGACCTCCGGGACACAAGAGACCCAGTACTTC
>-|TRBJ2-3|-|TRBV30
CAWSVGSGFTDTQYF
TGTGCCTGGAGTGTAGGCTCGGGATTTACAGATACGCAGTATTTT
>-|TRBJ1-3|-|TRBV19
CASGNPGSSGNTIYF
TGTGCCAGTGGGAACCCGGGGAGCTCTGGAAACACCATATATTTT
>-|TRBJ2-1|-|TRBV10-3
CAISMTGTSSEQFF
TGTGCCATCAGCATGACTGGCACTTCGAGTGAGCAGTTCTTC
>-|TRBJ1-1|TRBD1|TRBV24-1
CATRGTGVRTEAFF
TGTGCCACCAGGGGAACAGGGGTACGAACTGAAGCTTTCTTT
>-|TRBJ2-1|-|TRBV5-1
CASSLAGWRGTGEQFF
TGCGCCAGCAGCTTGGCCGGGTGGAGGGGAACGGGGGAGCAGTTCTTC
>-|TRBJ2-7|TRBD1|TRBV5-4
CASSPTIGQGFYEQYF
TGTGCCAGCAGCCCTACAATCGGACAGGGGTTCTACGAGCAGTACTTC
>-|TRBJ2-3|TRBD2|TRBV4-1
CASSQEGGGGALYTQYF
TGCGCCAGCAGCCAAGAAGGAGGCGGGGGGGCCCTATATACGCAGTATTTT
>-|TRBJ2-1|-|TRBV27
CASSFLLAGNEQFF
TGTGCCAGCAGTTTTTTGTTAGCCGGCAATGAGCAGTTCTTC
>-|TRBJ2-5|-|TRBV4-1
CASSQVGEVQETQYF
TGCGCCAGCAGCCAAGTGGGAGAGGTCCAAGAGACCCAGTACTTC